Below, 27 T cell receptor beta chains from the same sample are listed, as sequenced in a study of Tregs in tolerant kidney transplant recipients. TCRdb's table, derived via immunoSEQ multiplex PCR, lists solely in-frame clones and lacks some. The sample lists roughly 70,000 clones, around 83% seen once, with about 4.5% in the top ten. Input material: CD4+ T cells from blood. The source is a human donor in good health.

The chain links TRBV5-4 to TRBJ1-6; TRBD1 matches 10 bases. CDR3 length: 15 residues. V shed 7 bases and J 8 bases; nucleotides not matched to a gene: 9. Looked up from germline, CDR1 is SGHNT and CDR2 is YYREEE (reference sequence). CDR3: CASGPSGTGDSPLHF. The CDR3 nucleotides read TGTGCCAGCGGACCTTCGGGGACAGGGGATTCACCCCTCCACTTT.

The gene calls are TRBV19 and TRBJ2-5, with TRBD1 matching 12 bases. The CDR3 has 14 residues. Losses at the gene ends were 8 bases for V and 5 bases for J; bases not matched to a gene: 6. Germline lookup yields CDR1 LNHDA and CDR2 SQIVND (reference sequence). The CDR3 is CASRDRGHRETQYF. CDR3 bases: TGTGCCAGTCGGGACAGGGGGCATCGGGAGACCCAGTACTTC.

The chain uses TRBV5-1 and TRBJ1-3, with a possible D match to TRBD1 (5 bases). Germline V gives CDR1 SGHRS, CDR2 YFSETQ. The CDR3 consists of 16 residues. Trimming removed 4 bases from V and 0 bases from J, with 14 bases in between. CDR3 sequence reads: CASSRETGDSGNTIYF. In DNA, the CDR3 is TGCGCCAGCAGCCGCGAGACGGGGGACTCTGGAAACACCATATATTTT.

V usage is TRBV29-1 and J usage is TRBJ2-7; D remains unclear. Per the germline V gene, CDR1 is SQVTM and CDR2 is ANQGSEA. V lost 5 bases, J lost 4 bases, and 27 bases lay in between. The CDR3 runs 17 residues. DNA for the CDR3: TGCAGCGTTCATAGCTCGAATACCTGGGGTTTGGGTTACGAGCAGTACTTC. This codes for CSVHSSNTWGLGYEQYF.

A word on this clone: The limits of the CDR3 on the DNA are not certain, so only TCRdb's listed CDR3 is given. The rearrangement links TRBV7-2 to TRBJ2-5; TRBD1 reflects the table's D call only, with no check against the DNA. Both ends counted, the CDR3 spans 15 residues. CDR1 is SGHTA and CDR2 is FQGNSA in the germline V gene. CDR3: CASSFGPGLEETQYF.

The gene calls are TRBV4-3 and TRBJ2-1; maybe TRBD1 (8 bases). With 1 base removed from V and 2 bases from J, the gap between germline ends came to 15 bases. The CDR3 length is 17 residues. The germline gives CDR1 LGHNA, CDR2 YSLEER. The CDR3 loop is CASSQAATGGAYNEQFF. In nucleotides, the CDR3 is TGCGCCAGCAGCCAAGCTGCTACAGGGGGGGCCTACAATGAGCAGTTCTTC.

V gene TRBV7-2 combines with J gene TRBJ2-3; TRBD2 is a possible D gene (5 bases). The germline V and J ends were trimmed by 7 bases and 1 base, with 9 bases remaining between them. CDR1 SGHTA and CDR2 FQGNSA come from the germline V gene. The CDR3 runs to 13 residues. CDR3 bases: TGTGCCAGCAAGAGGGCGCGCACAGATACGCAGTATTTT. It translates to CASKRARTDTQYF.

V gene TRBV10-2 combines with J gene TRBJ1-4; no firm D call. The CDR3 consists of 14 residues. Germline V gene sequence: CDR1 WSHSY, CDR2 SAAADI. V was trimmed by 6 bases and J by 3 bases, leaving 11 bases between them. The CDR3 reads CASSANRANEKLFF. CDR3 nucleotides: TGCGCCAGCAGCGCGAATCGGGCTAATGAAAAACTGTTTTTT.

CDR3 sequence reads: CASRLTWVGVAQHF. The DNA of the CDR3 is TGTGCCAGCAGGCTGACATGGGTGGGGGTAGCCCAGCATTTT. The rearrangement uses TRBV6-6 and TRBJ1-5, with D possibly being TRBD1 (5 bases). This CDR3 region has 14 residues. The germline V and J ends were trimmed by 6 bases and 11 bases, with 20 bases remaining between them. Germline V CDR1 and CDR2: MNHNY, SVGAGI (reference sequence).

This chain links TRBV11-3 with TRBJ2-1, with 15 bases that match TRBD2. Germline CDR1 reads SGHNT; CDR2 reads YENEEA. There are 16 residues in the CDR3. V lost 5 bases, J lost 7 bases, and 6 bases stayed unmatched. CDR3 amino acids: CASSPEGLAGGNEQFF. CDR3 in DNA: TGTGCCAGCAGCCCCGAGGGACTAGCGGGAGGAAATGAGCAGTTCTTC.

The chain links TRBV29-1 to TRBJ2-3, with D perhaps matching TRBD2 (6 bases). The germline V gene has CDR1 SQVTM and CDR2 ANQGSEA. The germline V and J ends were trimmed by 3 bases and 5 bases, with 18 bases remaining between them. CDR3 length: 15 residues. CDR3 coding DNA: TGCAGCGTTGAGGACCTCGTACTAGCCGGAGATACGCAGTATTTT. Amino acid sequence: CSVEDLVLAGDTQYF.

V is TRBV4-1 and J is TRBJ1-5; 12 bases line up with TRBD1. CDR1 is MGHRA and CDR2 is YSYEKL in the germline V gene. The CDR3 is 20 residues long. V lost 0 bases to trimming and J lost 2 bases; unmatched junction nucleotides: 11. The CDR3 DNA sequence: TGCGCCAGCAGCCAAGAAGTTGGGACAGGGGGCCTTCGGGGCAATCAGCCCCAGCATTTT. Its protein is CASSQEVGTGGLRGNQPQHF.

The chain uses TRBV5-1 and TRBJ2-5; the D call may be TRBD1 or TRBD2 (5 bases each). CDR3 length: 14 amino acids. V was trimmed by 0 bases and J by 4 bases, leaving 10 bases between them. Germline CDR1 SGHRS, CDR2 YFSETQ. This chain's CDR3 is CASSLEPGPETQYF. Here the CDR3 DNA reads TGCGCCAGCAGCTTGGAACCGGGGCCAGAGACCCAGTACTTC.

A few counts support this clone. The chain employs TRBV7-9 and TRBJ2-3; TRBD1 is a possible D gene (5 bases). V was shortened by 6 bases and J by 5 bases, with 24 bases between the two germline ends. CDR1 is SEHNR and CDR2 is FQNEAQ in the germline V gene (reference sequence). The CDR3 is 17 residues long. In DNA form, the CDR3 reads TGTGCCAGCAGTCCTCTCGGACGAGGACACTCCGGAGATACGCAGTATTTT. It encodes CASSPLGRGHSGDTQYF. The whole variable domain, filled in from reference TRBV7-9 and TRBJ2-3, reads DTGVSQNPRHKITKRGQNVTFRCDPISEHNRLYWYRQTLGQGPEFLTYFQNEAQLEKSRLLSDRFSAERPKGSFSTLEIQRTEQGDSAMYLCASSPLGRGHSGDTQYFGPGTRLTVL.

The genes are TRBV29-1 and TRBJ2-5; D is perhaps TRBD2 (6 bases). The germline gives CDR1 SQVTM, CDR2 ANQGSEA. Deletions cut 2 bases from V and 2 bases from J, with 12 bases between. The CDR3 spans 14 residues. CDR3 protein: CSVESGLLQETQYF. The CDR3 DNA is TGCAGCGTTGAAAGCGGGTTACTTCAAGAGACCCAGTACTTC.

The table lists this clone with a few counts. The junction and the germline gene differ at one end; a read error may be behind it. Other DNA sequences in the same sample also yield this CDR3. The J gene is TRBJ1-2, the V gene TRBV29-1, with D possibly TRBD1 on 6 matching bases. CDR1 is SQVTM and CDR2 is ANQGSEA in the germline V gene. This CDR3 has 13 residues. Here the CDR3 reads CSTVGGPNYGYTF. CDR3 nucleotides: TGCAGTACCGTCGGGGGGCCTAACTATGGCTATACCTTC.

This sequence joins TRBV7-6 and TRBJ2-6; D gene unclear. Germline assignment: CDR1 SGHVS and CDR2 FNYEAQ. This CDR3 comprises 14 residues. V was cut by 4 bases and J by 6 bases, with 10 bases left in between. The CDR3 reads CASSSPKEANVLTF. The DNA for the CDR3 is TGTGCCAGCAGCTCCCCGAAGGAGGCCAACGTCCTGACTTTC. Full variable domain (missing parts from reference TRBV7-6 and TRBJ2-6): GAGVSQSPRYKVTKRGQDVALRCDPISGHVSLYWYRQALGQGPEFLTYFNYEAQQDKSGLPNDRFSAERPEGSISTLTIQRTEQRDSAMYRCASSSPKEANVLTFGAGSRLTVL.

The V and J genes are TRBV4-1 and TRBJ1-4, with D possibly matching TRBD1 (5 bases). In germline, CDR1 is MGHRA, CDR2 YSYEKL. This CDR3 spans 18 amino acids. Between the trimmed V and J ends, which lost 0 bases and 8 bases, there was a span of 22 bases. This CDR3 is CASSQDLGATGLEEKLFF. The CDR3 DNA is TGCGCCAGCAGCCAAGATCTTGGGGCTACAGGCTTGGAAGAAAAACTGTTTTTT.

The gene calls are TRBV13 and TRBJ2-1; 8 nucleotides line up with TRBD1. The CDR3 covers 12 residues. Trimming at V came to 0 bases and at J to 16 bases, leaving 5 bases not matched to a gene. Germline lookup yields CDR1 PRHDT and CDR2 FYEKMQ (reference sequence). The chain's CDR3 is CASSLGGDRRFF. In nucleotides, the CDR3 is TGTGCCAGCAGCTTAGGGGGGGACAGGCGATTCTTC.

V is TRBV9 and J is TRBJ2-3, with D perhaps TRBD1 (6 bases). The CDR3 spans 15 residues. Germline V gene sequence: CDR1 SGDLS, CDR2 YYNGEE. V dropped 0 bases and J dropped 5 bases, with 13 bases sitting between them. This chain's CDR3 is CASSVDSGALDTQYF. CDR3 DNA: TGTGCCAGCAGCGTAGATTCAGGGGCCTTAGATACGCAGTATTTT.

This chain connects TRBV19 to TRBJ2-1; 10 bases match TRBD2. The germline V gene encodes CDR1 LNHDA and CDR2 SQIVND (reference sequence). Trimming at V came to 10 bases and at J to 8 bases, leaving 8 bases not matched to a gene. The CDR3 runs to 13 residues. CDR3 bases: TGTGCCACACAGCGGGAGGGCCGGGATGAGCAGTTCTTC. Residues: CATQREGRDEQFF.

The table lists this clone with a few counts. The rearrangement links TRBV7-2 to TRBJ2-7, with D possibly matching TRBD1 (5 bases). CDR1 and CDR2 (germline): SGHTA, FQGNSA. This CDR3 is built from 18 residues. The V gene lost 1 base and the J gene lost 2 bases, with 21 bases spanning the gap. This chain's CDR3 is CASSLVRPWQGAPYEQYF. CDR3 nucleotide sequence: TGTGCCAGCAGCTTAGTAAGGCCGTGGCAGGGTGCCCCCTACGAGCAGTACTTC.

The V and J genes are TRBV11-1 and TRBJ2-5; 8 bases agree with TRBD1. CDR3 length: 14 residues. The germline V gene has CDR1 SGHAT and CDR2 FQDESV (reference sequence). The V gene end was trimmed by 3 bases and the J gene end by 3 bases; junction bases not matched to a gene: 3. CDR3 residues: CASSFSGGEETQYF. Written as DNA, the CDR3 is TGTGCCAGCAGCTTTTCAGGGGGCGAAGAGACCCAGTACTTC.

This chain joins TRBV9 and TRBJ1-3; 8 bases match TRBD1. V shed 3 bases and J 7 bases; nucleotides not matched to a gene: 9. Germline CDR1 and CDR2: SGDLS and YYNGEE. CDR3 size: 15 residues. CDR3 sequence: CASSAGQDTANTIYF. Here the CDR3 DNA reads TGTGCCAGCAGCGCGGGACAGGATACCGCTAACACCATATATTTT.

V and J are TRBV29-1 and TRBJ1-1, with unresolved D. CDR1 SQVTM and CDR2 ANQGSEA come from the germline V gene. The CDR3 has 11 amino acids. CDR3 sequence: CSFGSYTEAFF. CDR3 nucleotide sequence: TGCAGTTTCGGCAGCTACACTGAAGCTTTCTTT.

This rearrangement joins TRBV27 to TRBJ2-3; 7 bases agree with TRBD2. Germline assignment: CDR1 MNHEY and CDR2 SMNVEV (reference sequence). This CDR3 has 14 amino acids. V trimming: 5 bases; J trimming: 2 bases; junction bases outside the gene matches: 4. The CDR3: CASSPGLHTDTQYF. The CDR3 DNA reads as TGTGCCAGCAGTCCGGGACTACACACAGATACGCAGTATTTT.

The V call is TRBV5-6, the J call TRBJ1-2, with D possibly matching TRBD1 (5 bases). The CDR3 has 15 residues. Germline V CDR1 and CDR2: SGHDT, YYEEEE. V gave up 5 bases and J gave up 4 bases, with 18 bases separating them. This chain's CDR3 is CASRYLGTGVYGYTF. CDR3 coding DNA: TGTGCCAGCAGGTACCTTGGGACGGGGGTCTATGGCTACACCTTC.